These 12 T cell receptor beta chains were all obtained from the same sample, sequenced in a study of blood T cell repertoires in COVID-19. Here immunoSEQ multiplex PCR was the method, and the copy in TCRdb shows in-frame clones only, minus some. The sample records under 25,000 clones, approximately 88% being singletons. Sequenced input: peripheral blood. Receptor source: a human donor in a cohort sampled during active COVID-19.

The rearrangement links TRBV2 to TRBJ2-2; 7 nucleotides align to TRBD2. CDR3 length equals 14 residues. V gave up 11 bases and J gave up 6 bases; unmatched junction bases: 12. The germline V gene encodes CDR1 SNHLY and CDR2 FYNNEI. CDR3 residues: CASGSGGSAGELFF. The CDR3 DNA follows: TGTGCCTCAGGGTCGGGGGGTTCCGCCGGGGAGCTGTTTTTT.

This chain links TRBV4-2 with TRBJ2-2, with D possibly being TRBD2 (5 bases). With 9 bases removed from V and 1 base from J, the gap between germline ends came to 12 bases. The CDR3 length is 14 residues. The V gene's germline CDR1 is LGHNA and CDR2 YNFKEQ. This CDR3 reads CASQDGGNTGELFF. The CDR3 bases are TGTGCCAGTCAGGACGGAGGGAACACCGGGGAGCTGTTTTTT.

The CDR3 spells CASSYLGTGAYGYTF. The DNA of the CDR3 is TGTGCCAGCAGTTACCTCGGGACAGGGGCTTATGGCTACACCTTC. V usage is TRBV6-5 and J usage is TRBJ1-2; 10 bases fit TRBD1. The length of the CDR3 is 15 residues. Trimming removed 2 bases from V and 5 bases from J; junction bases left unmatched: 5. Germline CDR1 reads MNHEY; CDR2 reads SVGAGI.

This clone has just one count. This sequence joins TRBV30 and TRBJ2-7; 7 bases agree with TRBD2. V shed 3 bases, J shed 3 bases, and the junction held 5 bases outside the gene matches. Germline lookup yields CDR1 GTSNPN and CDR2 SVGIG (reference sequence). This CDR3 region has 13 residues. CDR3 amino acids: CAWRAAGSYEQYF. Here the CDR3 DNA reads TGTGCCTGGAGAGCAGCGGGGAGCTACGAGCAGTACTTC.

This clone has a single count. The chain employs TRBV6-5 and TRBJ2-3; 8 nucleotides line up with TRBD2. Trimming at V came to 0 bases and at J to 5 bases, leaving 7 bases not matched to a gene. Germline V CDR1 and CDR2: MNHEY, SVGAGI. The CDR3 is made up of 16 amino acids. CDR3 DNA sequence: TGTGCCAGCAGTTACTCGGGTTTTAGCGGGAAAGATACGCAGTATTTT. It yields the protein CASSYSGFSGKDTQYF.

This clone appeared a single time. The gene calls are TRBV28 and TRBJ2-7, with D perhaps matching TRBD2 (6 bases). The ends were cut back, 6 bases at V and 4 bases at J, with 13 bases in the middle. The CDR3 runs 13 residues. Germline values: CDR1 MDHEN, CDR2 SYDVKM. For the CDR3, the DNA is TGTGCCAGCAGGACTTCGGGGAGGTACGAGCAGTACTTC. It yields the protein CASRTSGRYEQYF.

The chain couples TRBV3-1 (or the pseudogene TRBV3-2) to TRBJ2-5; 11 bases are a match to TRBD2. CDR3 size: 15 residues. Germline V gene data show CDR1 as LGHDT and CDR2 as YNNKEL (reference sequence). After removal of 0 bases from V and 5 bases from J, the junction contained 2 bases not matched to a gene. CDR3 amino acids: CASSQETSGMETQYF. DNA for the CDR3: TGTGCCAGCAGCCAAGAGACTAGCGGGATGGAGACCCAGTACTTC.

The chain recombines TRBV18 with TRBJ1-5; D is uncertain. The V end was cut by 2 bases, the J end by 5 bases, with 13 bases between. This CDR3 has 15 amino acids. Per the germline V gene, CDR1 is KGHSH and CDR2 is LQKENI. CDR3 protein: CASSPYRDQDQPQHF. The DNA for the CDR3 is TGTGCCAGCTCACCATACCGGGATCAGGATCAGCCCCAGCATTTT. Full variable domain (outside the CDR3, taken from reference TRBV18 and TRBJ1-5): NAGVMQNPRHLVRRRGQEARLRCSPMKGHSHVYWYRQLPEEGLKFMVYLQKENIIDESGMPKERFSAEFPKEGPSILRIQQVVRGDSAAYFCASSPYRDQDQPQHFGDGTRLSIL.

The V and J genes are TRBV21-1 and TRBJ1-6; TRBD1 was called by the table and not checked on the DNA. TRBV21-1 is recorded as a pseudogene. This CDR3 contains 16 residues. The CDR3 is CASSLAGTAYNSPLHF. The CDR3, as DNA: TGTGCCAGCAGCCTCGCCGGGACAGCTTATAATTCACCCCTCCACTTT.

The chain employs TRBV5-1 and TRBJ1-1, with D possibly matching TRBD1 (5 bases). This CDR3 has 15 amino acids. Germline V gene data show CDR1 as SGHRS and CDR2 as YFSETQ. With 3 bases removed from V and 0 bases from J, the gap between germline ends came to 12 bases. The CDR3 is CASSSQGGLNTEAFF. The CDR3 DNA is TGCGCCAGCAGCTCTCAGGGCGGCCTGAACACTGAAGCTTTCTTT.

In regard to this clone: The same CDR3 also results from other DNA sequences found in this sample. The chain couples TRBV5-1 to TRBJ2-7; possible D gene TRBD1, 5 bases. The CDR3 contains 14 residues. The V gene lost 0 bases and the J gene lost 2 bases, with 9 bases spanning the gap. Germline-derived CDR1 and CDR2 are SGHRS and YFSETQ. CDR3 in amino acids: CASSLGQGPYEQYF. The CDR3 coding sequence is TGCGCCAGCAGCTTGGGGCAGGGCCCCTACGAGCAGTACTTC.

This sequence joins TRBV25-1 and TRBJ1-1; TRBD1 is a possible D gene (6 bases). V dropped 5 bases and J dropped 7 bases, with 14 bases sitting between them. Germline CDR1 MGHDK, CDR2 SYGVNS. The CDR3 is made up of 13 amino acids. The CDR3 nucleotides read TGTGCCAGCAGTAGAGGGGGTAGGGATGAAGCTTTCTTT. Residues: CASSRGGRDEAFF.